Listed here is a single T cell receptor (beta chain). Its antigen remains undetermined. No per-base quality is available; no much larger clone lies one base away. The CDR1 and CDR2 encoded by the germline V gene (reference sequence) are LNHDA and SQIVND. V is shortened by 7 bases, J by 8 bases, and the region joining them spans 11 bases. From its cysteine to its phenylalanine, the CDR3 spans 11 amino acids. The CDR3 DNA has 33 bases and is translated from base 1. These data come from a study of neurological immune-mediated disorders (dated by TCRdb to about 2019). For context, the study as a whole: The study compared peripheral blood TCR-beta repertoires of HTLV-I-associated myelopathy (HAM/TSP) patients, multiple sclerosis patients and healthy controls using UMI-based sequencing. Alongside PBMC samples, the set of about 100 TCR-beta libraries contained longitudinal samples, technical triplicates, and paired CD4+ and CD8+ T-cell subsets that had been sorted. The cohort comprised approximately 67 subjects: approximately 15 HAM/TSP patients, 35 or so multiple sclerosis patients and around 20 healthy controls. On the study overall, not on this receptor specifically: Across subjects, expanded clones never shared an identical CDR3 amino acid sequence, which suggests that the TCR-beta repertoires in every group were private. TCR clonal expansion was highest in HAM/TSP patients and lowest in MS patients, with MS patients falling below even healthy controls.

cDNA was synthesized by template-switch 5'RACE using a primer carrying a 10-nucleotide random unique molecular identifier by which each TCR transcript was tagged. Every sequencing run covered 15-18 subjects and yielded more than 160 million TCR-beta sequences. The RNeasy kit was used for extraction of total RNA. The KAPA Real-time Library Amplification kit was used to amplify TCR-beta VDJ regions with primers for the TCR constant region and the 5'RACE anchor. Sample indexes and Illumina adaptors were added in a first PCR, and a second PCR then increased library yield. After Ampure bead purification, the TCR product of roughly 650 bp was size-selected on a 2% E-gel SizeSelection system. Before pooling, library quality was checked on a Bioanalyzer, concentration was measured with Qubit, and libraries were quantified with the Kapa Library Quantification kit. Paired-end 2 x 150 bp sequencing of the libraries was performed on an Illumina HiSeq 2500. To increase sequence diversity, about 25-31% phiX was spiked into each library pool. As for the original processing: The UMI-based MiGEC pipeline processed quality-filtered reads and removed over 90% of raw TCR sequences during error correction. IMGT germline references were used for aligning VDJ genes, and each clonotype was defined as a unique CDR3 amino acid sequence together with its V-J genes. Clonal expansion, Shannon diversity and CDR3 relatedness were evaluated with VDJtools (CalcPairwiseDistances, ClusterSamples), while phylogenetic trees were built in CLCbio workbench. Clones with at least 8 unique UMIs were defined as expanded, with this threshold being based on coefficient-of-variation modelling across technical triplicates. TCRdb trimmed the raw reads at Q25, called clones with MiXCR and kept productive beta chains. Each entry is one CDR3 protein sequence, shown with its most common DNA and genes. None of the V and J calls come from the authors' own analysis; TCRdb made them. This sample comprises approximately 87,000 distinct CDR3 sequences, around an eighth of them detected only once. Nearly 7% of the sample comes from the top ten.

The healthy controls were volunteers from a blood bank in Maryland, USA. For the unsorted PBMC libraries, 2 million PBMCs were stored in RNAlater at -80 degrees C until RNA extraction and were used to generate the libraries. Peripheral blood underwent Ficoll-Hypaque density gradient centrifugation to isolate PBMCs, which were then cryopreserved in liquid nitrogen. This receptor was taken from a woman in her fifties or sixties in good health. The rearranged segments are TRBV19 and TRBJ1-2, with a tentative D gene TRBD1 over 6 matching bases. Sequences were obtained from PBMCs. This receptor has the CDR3 CASKWGQGYTF. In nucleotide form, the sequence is TGTGCCAGTAAATGGGGGCAAGGCTACACCTTC.